What follows describes a single TCR beta chain. As yet, its antigen is unknown. This sample stems from a study of T cells after yellow fever vaccination. Study-wide results and limits: Subsequent booster samples again held most clones from primary vaccination (roughly 95% CD4, 88% CD8). Abundant bulk-derived clonotypes could contaminate FACS-sorted repertoires. Though weaker, the secondary response peaked faster, on day 5 versus 15.

Production of TCR cDNA was by 5'RACE template switching, which also added a universal primer site and UMIs. TCRdb re-derived calls from the 5' RACE reads in MiXCR, one entry per CDR3 protein. Of some 120,000 distinct CDR3 sequences in the sample, approximately 16% were seen once. V was pared by 7 bases and J by 0 bases, with 13 bases between. The CDR3 is made up of 14 amino acids. This TCR came from a man aged 18 to 30 who received the YFV17D yellow fever vaccine. The chain uses TRBV12-3 or TRBV12-4 and TRBJ2-7, with D perhaps matching TRBD2 (6 bases). The specimen was CD8+ T cells sorted from PBMCs, collected 5 days after the yellow fever booster vaccination. The CDR3 nucleotides read TGTGCCAGCACCTCCGCGGGGAGCTCCTACGAGCAGTACTTC. Amino acids: CASTSAGSSYEQYF.